This TCR beta chain was obtained from a study of Ad26.COV2.S vaccination and SARS-CoV-2 variants. General observations from the study: It is possible that the TCR breadth and depth analyses underestimated the total T cell responses. Relative to placebo recipients, vaccine recipients exhibited elevated spike-specific TCR breadth. Vaccinated and placebo-treated recipients had similar non-spike TCR breadth.

Measured with immunoSEQ multiplex PCR; TCRdb has only the in-frame clones, and not every one. The data show about 94,000 clones, more than 65% seen once. On this clone itself: Its antigen is currently unknown.

CDR1 is MDHEN and CDR2 is SYDVKM in the germline V gene. CDR3 length: 15 residues. V gave up 4 bases and J gave up 10 bases, with 17 bases separating them. The material sequenced was peripheral blood, taken after recovery from COVID-19. This chain joins TRBV28 and TRBJ1-6; unclear D gene. This sequence was found in a human donor who had recovered from COVID-19. CDR3 sequence reads: CASSSGPALRSPLHF. Here the CDR3 DNA reads TGTGCCAGCAGTTCTGGACCGGCGCTAAGGTCACCCCTCCACTTT.